This T cell receptor (beta chain) was sequenced for a study of T cells after yellow fever vaccination. The CDR3 consists of 15 residues. Trimming removed 1 base from V and 5 bases from J, with 13 bases in between. Looked up from germline, CDR1 is SGHDT and CDR2 is YYEEEE. This clonotype showed up just a few times. Its antigen is still unknown. Study-wide results and limits: Most clones from primary vaccination were detected again post-booster (approximately 96% CD4, about 88% CD8).

TCRdb called the 5' RACE reads again in MiXCR, with one record for every CDR3 protein. The sample shows hundreds of thousands of distinct CDR3 sequences, about 6% of them seen only once. The chain carries TRBV5-6 and TRBJ1-5; D gene unclear. This specimen was PBMCs, taken 5 days after the yellow fever booster vaccination. The TCR originated in a man in his thirties or forties who received the YFV17D yellow fever vaccine. CDR3 coding DNA: TGTGCCAGCAGCTTGTTGGGCAGGAGTCATCAGCCCCAGCATTTT. It translates to CASSLLGRSHQPQHF.